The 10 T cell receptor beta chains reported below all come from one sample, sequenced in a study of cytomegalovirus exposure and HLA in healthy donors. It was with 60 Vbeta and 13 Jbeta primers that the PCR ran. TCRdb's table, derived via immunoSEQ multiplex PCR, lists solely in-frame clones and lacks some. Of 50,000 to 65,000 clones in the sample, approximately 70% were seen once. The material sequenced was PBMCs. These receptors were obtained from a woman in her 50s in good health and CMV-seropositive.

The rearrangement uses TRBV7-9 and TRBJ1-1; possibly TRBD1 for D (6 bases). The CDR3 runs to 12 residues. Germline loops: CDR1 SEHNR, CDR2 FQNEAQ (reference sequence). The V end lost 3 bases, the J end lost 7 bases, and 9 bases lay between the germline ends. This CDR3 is CASSFRGLEAFF. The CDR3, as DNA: TGTGCCAGCAGCTTCAGGGGCCTTGAAGCTTTCTTT.

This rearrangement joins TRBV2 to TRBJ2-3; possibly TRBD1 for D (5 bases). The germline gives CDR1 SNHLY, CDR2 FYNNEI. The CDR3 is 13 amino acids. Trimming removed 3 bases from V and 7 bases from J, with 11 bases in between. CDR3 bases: TGTGCCAGCAGTGACAGGGCTGGGAATACGCAGTATTTT. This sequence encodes CASSDRAGNTQYF. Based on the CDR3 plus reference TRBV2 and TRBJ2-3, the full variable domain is EPEVTQTPSHQVTQMGQEVILRCVPISNHLYFYWYRQILGQKVEFLVSFYNNEISEKSEIFDDQFSVERPDGSNFTLKIRSTKLEDSAMYFCASSDRAGNTQYFGPGTRLTVL.

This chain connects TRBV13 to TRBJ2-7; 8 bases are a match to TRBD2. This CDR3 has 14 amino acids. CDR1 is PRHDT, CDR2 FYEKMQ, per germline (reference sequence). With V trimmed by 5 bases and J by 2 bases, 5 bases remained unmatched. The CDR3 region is CASSRGGTAYEQYF. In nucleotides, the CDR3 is TGTGCCAGCAGCCGGGGGGGCACAGCCTACGAGCAGTACTTC.

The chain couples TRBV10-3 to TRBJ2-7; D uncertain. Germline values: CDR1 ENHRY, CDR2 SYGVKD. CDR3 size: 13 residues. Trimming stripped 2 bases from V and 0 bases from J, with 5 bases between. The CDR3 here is CAISETASYEQYF. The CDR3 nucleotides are TGTGCCATCAGTGAGACAGCCTCCTACGAGCAGTACTTC.

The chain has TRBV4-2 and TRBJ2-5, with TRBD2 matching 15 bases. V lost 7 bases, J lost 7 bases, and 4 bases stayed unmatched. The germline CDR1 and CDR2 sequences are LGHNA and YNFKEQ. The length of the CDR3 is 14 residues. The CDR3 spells CASTPGLAGGTQYF. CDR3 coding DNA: TGTGCCAGCACTCCGGGACTAGCGGGGGGGACCCAGTACTTC.

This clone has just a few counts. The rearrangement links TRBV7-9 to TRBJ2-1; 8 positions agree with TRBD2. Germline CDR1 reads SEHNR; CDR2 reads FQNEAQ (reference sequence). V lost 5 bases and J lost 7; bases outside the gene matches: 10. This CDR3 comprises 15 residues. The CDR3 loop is CASSARSGSRNEQFF. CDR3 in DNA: TGTGCCAGCAGCGCTAGAAGCGGGAGTAGGAATGAGCAGTTCTTC.

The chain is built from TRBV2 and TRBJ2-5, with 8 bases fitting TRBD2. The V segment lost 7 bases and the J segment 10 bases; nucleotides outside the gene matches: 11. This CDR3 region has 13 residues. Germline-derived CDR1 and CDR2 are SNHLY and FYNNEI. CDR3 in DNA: TGTGCCAGCATAGTACGGGAGGGCCTTATCCAGTACTTC. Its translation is CASIVREGLIQYF.

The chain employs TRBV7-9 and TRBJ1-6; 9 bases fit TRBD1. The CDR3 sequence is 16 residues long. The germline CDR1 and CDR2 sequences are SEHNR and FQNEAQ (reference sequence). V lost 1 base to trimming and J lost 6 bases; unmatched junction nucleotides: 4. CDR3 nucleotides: TGTGCCAGCAGCTTAGGACAGGGGGTCAGTAATTCACCCCTCCACTTT. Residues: CASSLGQGVSNSPLHF.

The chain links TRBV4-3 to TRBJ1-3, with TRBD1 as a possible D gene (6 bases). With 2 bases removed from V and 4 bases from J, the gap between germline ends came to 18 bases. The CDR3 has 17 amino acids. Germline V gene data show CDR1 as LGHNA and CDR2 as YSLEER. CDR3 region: CASSQKAAGAVGNTIYF. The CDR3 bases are TGCGCCAGCAGCCAAAAAGCTGCGGGGGCCGTAGGAAACACCATATATTTT.

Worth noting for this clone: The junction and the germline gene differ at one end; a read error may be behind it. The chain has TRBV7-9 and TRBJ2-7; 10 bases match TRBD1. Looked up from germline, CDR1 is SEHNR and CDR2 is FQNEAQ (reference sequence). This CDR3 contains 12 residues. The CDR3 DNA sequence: TGTTCCAGCAGCCCAGGACAGGGGGGGCAGTACTTC. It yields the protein CSSSPGQGGQYF.